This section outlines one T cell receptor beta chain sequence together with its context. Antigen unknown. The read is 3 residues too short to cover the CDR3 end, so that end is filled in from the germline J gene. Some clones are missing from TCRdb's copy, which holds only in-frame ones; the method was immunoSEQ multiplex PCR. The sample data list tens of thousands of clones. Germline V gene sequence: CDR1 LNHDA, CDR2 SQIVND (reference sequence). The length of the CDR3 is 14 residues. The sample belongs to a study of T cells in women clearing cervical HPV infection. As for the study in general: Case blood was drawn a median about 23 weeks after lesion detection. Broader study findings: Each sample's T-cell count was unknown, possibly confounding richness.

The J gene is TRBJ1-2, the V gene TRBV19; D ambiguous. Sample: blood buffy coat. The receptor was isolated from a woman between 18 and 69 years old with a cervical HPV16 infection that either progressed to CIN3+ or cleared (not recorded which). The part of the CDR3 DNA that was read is TGTGCCAGTAGTGCAGAGCCAGGTCCTCGGGGC. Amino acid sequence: CASSAEPGPRG. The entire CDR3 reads CASSAEPGPRGYTF.